This section outlines one T cell receptor (beta chain) sequence together with its context. What it binds is unknown. These data belong to a study of cytomegalovirus exposure and HLA in healthy donors. Primers: 60 Vbeta forward and 13 Jbeta reverse. Using immunoSEQ multiplex PCR, the repertoire was profiled, and TCRdb retains in-frame clones only, with some absent. The sample carries about 130,000 clones, 85% recorded once. Study-level results: Among the most significant clusters, several appeared linked to common viral pathogens in a later analysis.

The sequenced material came from PBMCs. The source is a young woman in good health and CMV-seropositive.

The CDR3 region has the DNA TGTGCCAGCTCACCGGAAAAGACTAGCGGGTACTCCTACAATGAGCAGTTCTTC. Its translation is CASSPEKTSGYSYNEQFF. The rearrangement joins TRBV18 to TRBJ2-1; TRBD2 agrees at 10 bases. J was trimmed by 0 bases and V by 3 bases; bases with no gene match: 8. This CDR3 has 18 amino acids. The germline V gene has CDR1 KGHSH and CDR2 LQKENI.